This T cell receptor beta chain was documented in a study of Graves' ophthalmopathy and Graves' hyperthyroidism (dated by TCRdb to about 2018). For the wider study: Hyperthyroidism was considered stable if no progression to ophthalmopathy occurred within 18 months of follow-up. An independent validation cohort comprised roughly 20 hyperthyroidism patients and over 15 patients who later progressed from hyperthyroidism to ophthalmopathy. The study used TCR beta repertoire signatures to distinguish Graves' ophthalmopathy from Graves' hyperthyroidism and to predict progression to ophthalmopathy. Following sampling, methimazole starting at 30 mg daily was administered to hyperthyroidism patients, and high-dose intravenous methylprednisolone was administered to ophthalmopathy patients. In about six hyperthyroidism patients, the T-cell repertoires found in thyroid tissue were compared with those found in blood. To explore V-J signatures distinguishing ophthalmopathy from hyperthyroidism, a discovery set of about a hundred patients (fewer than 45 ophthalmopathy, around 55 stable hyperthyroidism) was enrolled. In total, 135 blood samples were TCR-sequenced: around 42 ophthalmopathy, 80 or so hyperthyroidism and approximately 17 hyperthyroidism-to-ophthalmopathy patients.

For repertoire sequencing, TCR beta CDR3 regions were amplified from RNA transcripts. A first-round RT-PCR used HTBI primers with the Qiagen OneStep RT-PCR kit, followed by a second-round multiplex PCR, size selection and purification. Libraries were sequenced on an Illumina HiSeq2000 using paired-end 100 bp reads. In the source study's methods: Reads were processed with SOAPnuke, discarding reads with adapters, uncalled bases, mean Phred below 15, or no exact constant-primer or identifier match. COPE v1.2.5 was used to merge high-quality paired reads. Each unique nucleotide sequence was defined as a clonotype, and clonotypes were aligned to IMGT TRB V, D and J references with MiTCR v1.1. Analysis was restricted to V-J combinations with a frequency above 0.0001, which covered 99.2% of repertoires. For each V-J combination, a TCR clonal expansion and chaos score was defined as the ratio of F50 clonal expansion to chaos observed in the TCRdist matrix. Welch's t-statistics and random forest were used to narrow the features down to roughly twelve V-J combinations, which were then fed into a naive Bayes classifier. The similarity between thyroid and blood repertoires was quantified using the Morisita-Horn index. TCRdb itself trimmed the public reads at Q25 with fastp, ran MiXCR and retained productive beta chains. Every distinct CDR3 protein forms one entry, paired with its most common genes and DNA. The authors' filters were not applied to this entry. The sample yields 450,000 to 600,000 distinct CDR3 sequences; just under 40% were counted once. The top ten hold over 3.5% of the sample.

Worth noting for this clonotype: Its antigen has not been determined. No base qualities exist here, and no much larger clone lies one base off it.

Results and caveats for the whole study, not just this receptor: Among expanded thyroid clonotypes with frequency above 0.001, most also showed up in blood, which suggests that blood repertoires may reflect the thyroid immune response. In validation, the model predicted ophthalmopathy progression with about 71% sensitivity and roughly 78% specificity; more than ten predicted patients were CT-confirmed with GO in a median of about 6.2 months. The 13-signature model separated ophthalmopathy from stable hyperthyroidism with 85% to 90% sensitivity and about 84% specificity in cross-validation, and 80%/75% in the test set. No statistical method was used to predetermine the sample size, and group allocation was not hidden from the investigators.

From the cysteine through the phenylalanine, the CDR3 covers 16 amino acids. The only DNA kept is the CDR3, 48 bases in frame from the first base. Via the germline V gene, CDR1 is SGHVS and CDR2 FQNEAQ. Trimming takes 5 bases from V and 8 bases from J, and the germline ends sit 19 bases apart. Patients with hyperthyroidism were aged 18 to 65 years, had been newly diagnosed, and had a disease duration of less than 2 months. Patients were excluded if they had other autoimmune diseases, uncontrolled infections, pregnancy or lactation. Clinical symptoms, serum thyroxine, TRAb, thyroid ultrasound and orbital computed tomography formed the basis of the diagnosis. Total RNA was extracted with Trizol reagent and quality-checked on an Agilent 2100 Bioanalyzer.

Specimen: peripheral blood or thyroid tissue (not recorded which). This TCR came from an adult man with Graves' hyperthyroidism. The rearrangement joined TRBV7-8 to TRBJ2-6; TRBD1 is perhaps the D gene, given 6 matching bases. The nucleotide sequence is TGTGCCAGCAGCCCAGGCGGTCCAACAGGGACCAACGTCCTGACTTTC. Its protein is CASSPGGPTGTNVLTF.